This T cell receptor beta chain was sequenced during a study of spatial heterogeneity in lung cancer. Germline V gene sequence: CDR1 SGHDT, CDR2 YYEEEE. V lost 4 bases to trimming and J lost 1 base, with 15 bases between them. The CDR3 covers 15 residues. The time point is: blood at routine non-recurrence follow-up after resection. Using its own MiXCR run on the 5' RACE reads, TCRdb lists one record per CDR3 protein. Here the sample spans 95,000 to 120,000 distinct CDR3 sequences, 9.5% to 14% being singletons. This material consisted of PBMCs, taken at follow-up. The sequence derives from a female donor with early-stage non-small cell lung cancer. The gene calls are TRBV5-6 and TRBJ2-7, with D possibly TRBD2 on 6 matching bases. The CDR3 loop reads CASSLVRGTSYEQYF. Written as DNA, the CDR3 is TGTGCCAGCAGCCTGGTGCGGGGTACTTCCTACGAGCAGTACTTC.